Shown below are 26 T cell receptor beta chains from a single sample sequenced in a study of CD4+ T cells in melanoma. Method: immunoSEQ multiplex PCR; TCRdb's copy keeps in-frame clones and lacks some. The sample comprises 9,500 to 10,000 clones, 73% of which are singletons, and around 24% rests with the top ten. The sample taken for sequencing was cells from a culture (not recorded whether cultured in vitro). These receptors all come from a human donor with melanoma.

This chain connects TRBV18 to TRBJ2-5; TRBD1 agrees at 9 bases. CDR3 length: 15 residues. J was trimmed by 3 bases and V by 0 bases; bases with no gene match: 2. From germline, CDR1 is KGHSH and CDR2 LQKENI. The CDR3 protein is CASSPPRTGEETQYF. The CDR3 DNA reads TGTGCCAGCTCACCACCCCGGACAGGGGAAGAGACCCAGTACTTC.

The chain carries TRBV5-1 and TRBJ2-7, with 9 bases fitting TRBD1. V lost 2 bases to trimming and J lost 9 bases; unmatched junction nucleotides: 12. Germline V lookup: CDR1 SGHRS, CDR2 YFSETQ. This CDR3 comprises 15 residues. CDR3 coding DNA: TGCGCCAGCAGCTTCCAACCGGGACAGGGTAATTTGCAGTACTTC. Protein product: CASSFQPGQGNLQYF.

The chain couples TRBV18 to TRBJ2-3; D not certain. V shed 4 bases and J shed 4 bases, with 9 bases lying between them. CDR3 size: 13 residues. CDR1 and CDR2 (germline): KGHSH, LQKENI. DNA for the CDR3: TGTGCCAGCTCACTCCTGCCTGCAGATACGCAGTATTTT. Protein: CASSLLPADTQYF.

The chain combines TRBV5-1 with TRBJ1-1, with a possible D match to TRBD1 (6 bases). This CDR3 has 16 amino acids. In germline, CDR1 is SGHRS, CDR2 YFSETQ. V was clipped by 0 bases and J by 2 bases, with 14 bases between them. DNA for the CDR3: TGCGCCAGCAGCTTGGGGGGGGGCGCGGGCAACACTGAAGCTTTCTTT. Translation: CASSLGGGAGNTEAFF.

J is TRBJ2-3 and V is TRBV2; no definite D call. This CDR3 is 12 amino acids long. Germline CDR1 reads SNHLY; CDR2 reads FYNNEI. The germline V and J ends were trimmed by 7 bases and 0 bases, with 5 bases remaining between them. In DNA, the CDR3 is TGTGCCAGCAAGGTTAGCACAGATACGCAGTATTTT. It codes for CASKVSTDTQYF.

CDR3 sequence: CASSPGRGSANYGYTF. In nucleotides, the CDR3 is TGTGCCAGCAGCCCCGGGAGGGGATCGGCCAACTATGGCTACACCTTC. The rearrangement joins TRBV7-9 to TRBJ1-2; possibly TRBD1 for D (5 bases). This CDR3 spans 16 amino acids. V lost 5 bases, J lost 2 bases, and 18 bases lay in between. CDR1 and CDR2 from the germline V gene are SEHNR and FQNEAQ (reference sequence).

The chain couples TRBV5-8 to TRBJ1-2, with D unclear. CDR3 length equals 12 residues. Germline CDR1 is SGHTS and CDR2 is YDEGEE. V shed 0 bases and J shed 11 bases, with 11 bases lying between them. CDR3 region: CASSLGGIRYTF. The CDR3 DNA reads TGTGCCAGCAGCTTGGGGGGTATTAGGTACACCTTC.

The gene calls are TRBV5-1 and TRBJ1-6, with D possibly being TRBD1 (5 bases). Germline-derived CDR1 and CDR2 are SGHRS and YFSETQ. Trimming pared 4 bases from V and 7 bases from J, leaving 24 bases between. The CDR3 has 18 amino acids. The CDR3 sequence is CASSRLSPAAGGNSPLHF. The CDR3 DNA sequence: TGCGCCAGCAGCCGCCTCTCCCCGGCCGCGGGGGGGAATTCACCCCTCCACTTT.

The V and J genes are TRBV14 and TRBJ2-5; possible D gene TRBD1, 5 bases. CDR1 is SGHDN and CDR2 is FVKESK in the germline V gene. The CDR3 covers 17 residues. The V end lost 3 bases, the J end lost 0 bases, and 17 bases lay between the germline ends. The CDR3 here is CASSQGIKGSYQETQYF. DNA of the CDR3: TGTGCCAGCAGCCAGGGGATTAAGGGGTCGTACCAAGAGACCCAGTACTTC. Full variable domain (rest looked up from reference TRBV14 and TRBJ2-5): EAGVTQFPSHSVIEKGQTVTLRCDPISGHDNLYWYRRVMGKEIKFLLHFVKESKQDESGMPNNRFLAERTGGTYSTLKVQPAELEDSGVYFCASSQGIKGSYQETQYFGPGTRLLVL.

This clone appeared a few times. The chain combines TRBV19 with TRBJ2-7; 9 nucleotides align to TRBD1. From germline, CDR1 is LNHDA and CDR2 SQIVND (reference sequence). V lost 4 bases to trimming and J lost 3 bases; unmatched junction nucleotides: 7. The CDR3 runs 15 residues. In DNA, the CDR3 is TGTGCCAGTAGTACCACCGGGACAGGGAGCTACGAGCAGTACTTC. This codes for CASSTTGTGSYEQYF.

This clone was observed a single time. At one boundary the junction diverges from the germline segment, which might be a read error. The rearrangement joins TRBV2 to TRBJ1-1, with D hard to call. This CDR3 comprises 11 residues. Per the germline V gene, CDR1 is SNHLY and CDR2 is FYNNEI. CDR3 in DNA: TGTGCCAGCACCGAATGGGTCGTCAAAACTTTT. This encodes CASTEWVVKTF.

The rearrangement links TRBV21-1 to TRBJ1-4. TRBV21-1 is a listed pseudogene. There are 14 residues in the CDR3. The CDR3 DNA is TGTGCCAGCATTGACTTGTCCATTAATGAAAAACTGTTTTTT. Translation: CASIDLSINEKLFF.

Note on this clone: One end of the junction varies from germline; a read error may be responsible. This sequence joins TRBV11-3 and TRBJ2-5; a weak D match, TRBD2 (6 bases). The germline gives CDR1 SGHNT, CDR2 YENEEA. This CDR3 has 16 amino acids. This CDR3 reads CASSLGRSGYGEAQYF. The CDR3, as DNA: TGTGCCAGCAGCTTAGGCCGGAGCGGGTATGGAGAGGCCCAGTACTTC.

The chain combines TRBV18 with TRBJ1-5; D is ambiguous. This CDR3 region has 14 residues. Germline V lookup: CDR1 KGHSH, CDR2 LQKENI. V was cut by 6 bases and J by 5 bases, with 14 bases left in between. DNA of the CDR3: TGTGCCAGCTCTCGTGACATGGTCGATCAGCCCCAGCATTTT. This codes for CASSRDMVDQPQHF.

The rearrangement links TRBV12-5 to TRBJ1-1, with D possibly matching TRBD1 (5 bases). The CDR3 is 17 amino acids. Germline-derived CDR1 and CDR2 are LGHNT and FRNRAP. Trimming left V 1 base short and J 10 bases short, with 25 bases between. CDR3 DNA: TGTGCTAGTGGTTTGGCCCCATTGGGGCCATCGGCAAGACGAGCTTTCTTT. This encodes CASGLAPLGPSARRAFF.

The chain is built from TRBV12-3 or TRBV12-4 and TRBJ2-7; perhaps TRBD1 as D (5 bases). V lost 6 bases, J lost 9 bases, and 18 bases lay in between. The CDR3 spans 13 residues. The CDR3 loop reads CASREQATTGQYF. DNA for the CDR3: TGTGCCAGCAGAGAACAGGCCACTACAGGGCAGTACTTC.

V and J are TRBV27 and TRBJ1-1; D may be TRBD1 (6 bases). This CDR3 comprises 14 residues. Germline CDR1 and CDR2: MNHEY and SMNVEV (reference sequence). V shed 0 bases and J shed 9 bases, with 14 bases lying between them. Here the CDR3 DNA reads TGTGCCAGCAGTTTATCAAGTGGGCAGGGGAAAGCTTTCTTT. Its translation: CASSLSSGQGKAFF.

V gene TRBV20-1 combines with J gene TRBJ2-5, with unresolved D. Germline CDR1 is DFQATT and CDR2 is SNEGSKA (reference sequence). Trimming cost V 3 bases and J 5 bases, with 16 bases left between them. This CDR3 region has 14 residues. The CDR3 DNA sequence: TGCAGTGCTAGTCCCGGCACTGGGATGGAGACCCAGTACTTC. Its translation is CSASPGTGMETQYF.

CDR3 coding DNA: TGTGCCACCTCGGATGACAAGGACGCCGGGGAGCTGTTTTTT. This codes for CATSDDKDAGELFF. This rearrangement joins TRBV27 to TRBJ2-2; D is ambiguous. The CDR3 loop spans 14 amino acids. The V end was cut by 10 bases, the J end by 6 bases, with 18 bases between. Germline CDR1 reads MNHEY; CDR2 reads SMNVEV (reference sequence).

This clone turned up a few times. This chain connects TRBV2 to TRBJ1-2; 8 bases agree with TRBD1. The germline V gene has CDR1 SNHLY and CDR2 FYNNEI. The CDR3 is made up of 13 amino acids. The V gene end was trimmed by 9 bases and the J gene end by 6 bases; junction bases not matched to a gene: 9. The DNA of the CDR3 is TGTGCCAGTCAACCGGACAGGGCGAATGGCTACACCTTC. Its translation: CASQPDRANGYTF.

The chain carries TRBV7-8 and TRBJ2-5; 12 bases are a match to TRBD2. This CDR3 contains 15 residues. Germline CDR1 SGHVS, CDR2 FQNEAQ. Trimming took 5 bases from V and 3 from J; bases not matched to a gene: 4. The CDR3 DNA sequence: TGTGCCAGCAGCGCCCGACTAGCGGGGGAAGAGACCCAGTACTTC. It is translated as CASSARLAGEETQYF.

The V and J genes are TRBV2 and TRBJ1-2; tentative D call: TRBD1 (6 bases). Looked up from germline, CDR1 is SNHLY and CDR2 is FYNNEI. The CDR3 runs 14 residues. V was trimmed by 5 bases and J by 8 bases, leaving 18 bases between them. CDR3 DNA: TGTGCCAGCAGTCTCATTCCAGGGGCGGAAGGCTACACCTTC. Its translation is CASSLIPGAEGYTF.

The rearrangement joins TRBV7-3 to TRBJ2-1, with 9 positions matching TRBD1. The CDR3 totals 15 residues. Trimming removed 5 bases from V and 2 bases from J; junction bases left unmatched: 4. The germline V gene encodes CDR1 SGHTA and CDR2 FQGTGA. The CDR3 sequence is CASSLTGGPYNEQFF. CDR3 sequence (DNA): TGTGCCAGCAGCCTCACAGGGGGCCCCTACAATGAGCAGTTCTTC.

The chain couples TRBV5-6 to TRBJ1-4, with D tentatively TRBD1 (5 bases). The ends were cut back, 2 bases at V and 14 bases at J, with 7 bases in the middle. This CDR3 has 10 amino acids. The germline gives CDR1 SGHDT, CDR2 YYEEEE. The CDR3 coding sequence is TGTGCCAGCAGCTTCAGACAGCTGTTTTTT. Residues: CASSFRQLFF.

The chain is built from TRBV21-1 and TRBJ2-5; the D call TRBD1 from the table was never checked on the DNA. TRBV21-1 is flagged as a pseudogene. CDR3 length: 16 amino acids. The CDR3 is CASRSPGTPREETQYF. In nucleotides, the CDR3 is TGTGCCAGCAGATCCCCCGGGACACCGCGGGAAGAGACCCAGTACTTC.

This chain connects TRBV2 to TRBJ2-1; D tentatively reads TRBD1 or TRBD2 (5 bases each). The germline V gene encodes CDR1 SNHLY and CDR2 FYNNEI. The ends were cut back, 8 bases at V and 6 bases at J, with 20 bases in the middle. The CDR3 is 15 amino acids. CDR3 residues: CASGDRDLRLNEQFF. CDR3 coding DNA: TGTGCCAGCGGAGACCGGGACCTCCGTCTCAATGAGCAGTTCTTC.